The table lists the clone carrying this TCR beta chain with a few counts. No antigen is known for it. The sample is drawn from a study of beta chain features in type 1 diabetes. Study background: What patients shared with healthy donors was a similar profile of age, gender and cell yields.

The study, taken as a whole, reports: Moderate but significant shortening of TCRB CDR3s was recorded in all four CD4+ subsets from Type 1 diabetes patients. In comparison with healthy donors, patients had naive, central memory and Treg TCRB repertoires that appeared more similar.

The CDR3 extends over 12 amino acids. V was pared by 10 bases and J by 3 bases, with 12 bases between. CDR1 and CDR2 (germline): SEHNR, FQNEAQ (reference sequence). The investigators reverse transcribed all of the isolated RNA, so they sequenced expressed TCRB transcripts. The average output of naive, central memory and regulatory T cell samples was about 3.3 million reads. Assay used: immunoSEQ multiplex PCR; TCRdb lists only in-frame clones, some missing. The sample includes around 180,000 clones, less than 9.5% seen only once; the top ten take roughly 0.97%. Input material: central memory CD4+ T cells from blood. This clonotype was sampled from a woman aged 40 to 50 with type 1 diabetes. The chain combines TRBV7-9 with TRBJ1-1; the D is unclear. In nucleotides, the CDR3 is TGTGCCACCCTCGACGGGGACACTGAAGCTTTCTTT. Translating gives CATLDGDTEAFF.